This is a list of T cell receptor beta chains from one sample in a study of blood T cell repertoires in COVID-19. TCRdb keeps only in-frame clones here, not all; method: immunoSEQ multiplex PCR. The sample has over 200,000 clones; around 90% are singletons. Sequencing was done on a sample of PBMCs or T cells enriched from blood (not recorded which). These receptors were taken from a woman aged 25 to 39 who had been exposed to COVID-19. Both conserved end residues are part of each CDR3. A D gene is named only where the DNA matches it firmly. A row's size may be missing; if present it is once, few, many or a size class.

clone size	CDR3 length	V gene	D gene	J gene	CDR3 protein	CDR3 DNA
NA	13	TRBV19	NA	TRBJ1-2	CASWGESLGGYTF	TGTGCCAGCTGGGGGGAATCCCTGGGTGGCTACACCTTC
NA	14	TRBV5-5	TRBD2	TRBJ2-1	CASSFQRGYNEQFF	TGTGCCAGCAGCTTTCAGCGGGGATACAATGAGCAGTTCTTC
once	13	TRBV4-1	NA	TRBJ2-3	CASSQGSADTQYF	TGCGCCAGCAGCCAAGGTAGTGCAGATACGCAGTATTTT
NA	16	TRBV5-1	TRBD2	TRBJ2-3	CASSLVAGGDTDTQYF	TGCGCCAGCAGCCTAGTAGCGGGTGGGGACACAGATACGCAGTATTTT
NA	14	TRBV6-5	NA	TRBJ1-2	CASSYSIQAYGYTF	TGTGCCAGCAGTTACTCCATACAGGCCTATGGCTACACCTTC
NA	15	TRBV11-3	TRBD1	TRBJ2-3	CASSLRQGASDTQYF	TGTGCCAGCAGCTTAAGACAGGGGGCTAGCGATACGCAGTATTTT
NA	15	TRBV2	TRBD2	TRBJ2-3	CASSFTSVSTDTQYF	TGTGCCAGCAGTTTTACTAGCGTATCCACAGATACGCAGTATTTT
NA	16	TRBV28	TRBD2	TRBJ2-3	CASSLWGGSNTDTQYF	TGTGCCAGCAGTTTGTGGGGGGGGTCGAACACAGATACGCAGTATTTT
NA	14	TRBV28	NA	TRBJ1-3	CASSTRFSGNTIYF	TGTGCCAGCAGTACCCGGTTCTCTGGAAACACCATATATTTT
NA	13	TRBV6-5	TRBD2	TRBJ2-1	CASGGLAGGEQFF	TGTGCCAGCGGGGGACTAGCGGGAGGTGAGCAGTTCTTC
once	15	TRBV7-3	NA	TRBJ2-2	CASSLNRVNTGELFF	TGTGCCAGCAGCTTAAACAGGGTGAACACCGGGGAGCTGTTTTTT
NA	15	TRBV27	TRBD1	TRBJ1-2	CASWTGRGTNYGYTF	TGTGCCAGCTGGACAGGGAGGGGGACTAACTATGGCTACACCTTC
NA	16	TRBV15	NA	TRBJ2-1	CATSRDPTRGGNEQFF	TGTGCCACCAGCAGAGATCCGACTAGGGGGGGCAATGAGCAGTTCTTC
NA	16	TRBV7-2	TRBD2	TRBJ2-1	CASSSALAGAYNEQFF	TGTGCCAGCAGCTCCGCCCTAGCGGGAGCGTACAATGAGCAGTTCTTC
NA	14	TRBV5-6	NA	TRBJ2-2	CASSFGQSGGELFF	TGTGCCAGCAGCTTCGGACAGTCGGGCGGGGAGCTGTTTTTT
NA	15	TRBV9	NA	TRBJ1-2	CASSVWVDSPYGYTF	TGTGCCAGCAGCGTTTGGGTCGACAGCCCCTATGGCTACACCTTC